The rows below give T cell receptor beta chains drawn from one sample of a study of monozygotic twins with inflammatory bowel disease. Reanalyzing the 5' RACE reads, TCRdb keeps one entry per CDR3 protein, without DNA. The table lists fewer than 550,000 distinct CDR3 sequences. Sequenced sample: blood. The receptors were sampled from a human donor with ulcerative colitis or Crohn's disease, or a healthy co-twin of an affected twin (not recorded which). CDR3s include the opening cysteine and the closing phenylalanine or tryptophan.

TRBV20-1	TRBJ1-1	CSARDVGGQNTEAFF
TRBV5-1	TRBJ2-1	CASTLGGPDEQFF
TRBV5-1	TRBJ2-1	CASQGVVGRQFF
TRBV25-1	TRBJ2-7	CASSEGTPGSQYF
TRBV20-1	TRBJ2-5	CSARPGRGWETQYF
TRBV7-3	TRBJ2-2	CASSLMVNTGELFF
TRBV20-1	TRBJ1-5	CSASPGQLSNQPQHF
TRBV20-1	TRBJ2-7	CSAQGRSSYEQYF
TRBV11-2	TRBJ2-6	CASSASDRAGANVLTF
TRBV7-2	TRBJ1-1	CASSPTGMGTEAFF
TRBV11-2	TRBJ1-2	CASSLVSSGVGRSNYGYTF
TRBV10-3	TRBJ1-1	CAISETDRPGAFF
TRBV7-2	TRBJ1-2	CASSRGRVENYGYTF
TRBV7-3	TRBJ2-1	CASSLGQGLGHEQFF
TRBV20-1	TRBJ1-4	CSAREGSVEKLFF